This entry describes one TCR beta chain. As yet, its antigen is unknown. Each cDNA molecule carried a unique molecular identifier. TCRdb reprocessed the 5' RACE reads via MiXCR and lists one record per CDR3 protein. This sample has tens of thousands of distinct CDR3 sequences, with around 13% found just once. The data were taken from a study of early T cells in non-severe SARS-CoV-2 infection. General study results and limits: CD4 and private specificities were missed by VDJdb matching, which favored anti-spike CD8 responses.

V was trimmed by 4 bases and J by 2 bases, leaving 3 bases between them. This CDR3 spans 11 amino acids. CDR1 is MNHNS and CDR2 is SASEGT in the germline V gene. The gene calls are TRBV6-1 and TRBJ2-7; no clear D gene. The sample was whole blood. This TCR was recovered from an adult who was a healthcare worker with PCR-confirmed SARS-CoV-2 infection or an uninfected control (not recorded which). DNA for the CDR3: TGTGCCAGCAGTGTACCCTACGAGCAGTACTTC. It codes for CASSVPYEQYF.